This note documents a single T cell receptor beta chain sequence. Amplification of TCR beta CDR3 regions used RNA as the template. TCR CDR3 underwent first-round RT-PCR with the HTBI primer set. TCRdb reprocessed the multiplex PCR reads with MiXCR, giving one entry per CDR3 protein. The sample carries about 570,000 distinct CDR3 sequences, under 60% recorded once. This sample was included in a study of T cells in Graves' hyperthyroidism and ophthalmopathy. The CDR3 is 15 amino acids. CDR1 and CDR2 from the germline V gene are SEHNR and FQNEAQ (reference sequence). The receptor was derived from an adult woman with Graves' disease, either hyperthyroidism or ophthalmopathy (not recorded which). The sample taken for sequencing was peripheral blood or thyroid tissue (not recorded which). This chain uses TRBV7-9 with TRBJ2-5; D may be TRBD1 or TRBD2 (6 bases each). The tail of the sequence fits TRBJ2-7 better, so the J call may be wrong. Here the CDR3 reads CASSLTGAGVHEQYF. The CDR3 DNA reads TGTGCCAGCAGCCTCACGGGGGCAGGAGTTCACGAGCAGTACTTC.